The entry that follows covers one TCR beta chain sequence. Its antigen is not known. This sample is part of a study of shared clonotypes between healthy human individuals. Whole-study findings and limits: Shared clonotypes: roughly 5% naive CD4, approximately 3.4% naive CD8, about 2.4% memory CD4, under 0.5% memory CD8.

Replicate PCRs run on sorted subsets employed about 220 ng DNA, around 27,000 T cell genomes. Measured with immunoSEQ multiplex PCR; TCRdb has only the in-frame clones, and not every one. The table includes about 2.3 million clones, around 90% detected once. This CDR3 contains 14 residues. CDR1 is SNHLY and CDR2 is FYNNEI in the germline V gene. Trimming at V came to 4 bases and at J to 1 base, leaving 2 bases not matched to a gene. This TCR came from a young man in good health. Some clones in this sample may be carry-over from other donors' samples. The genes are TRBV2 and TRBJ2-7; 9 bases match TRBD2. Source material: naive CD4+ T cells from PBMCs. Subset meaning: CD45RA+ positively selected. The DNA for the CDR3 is TGTGCCAGCAGTGGGACTAGCGTATCCTACGAGCAGTACTTC. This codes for CASSGTSVSYEQYF.